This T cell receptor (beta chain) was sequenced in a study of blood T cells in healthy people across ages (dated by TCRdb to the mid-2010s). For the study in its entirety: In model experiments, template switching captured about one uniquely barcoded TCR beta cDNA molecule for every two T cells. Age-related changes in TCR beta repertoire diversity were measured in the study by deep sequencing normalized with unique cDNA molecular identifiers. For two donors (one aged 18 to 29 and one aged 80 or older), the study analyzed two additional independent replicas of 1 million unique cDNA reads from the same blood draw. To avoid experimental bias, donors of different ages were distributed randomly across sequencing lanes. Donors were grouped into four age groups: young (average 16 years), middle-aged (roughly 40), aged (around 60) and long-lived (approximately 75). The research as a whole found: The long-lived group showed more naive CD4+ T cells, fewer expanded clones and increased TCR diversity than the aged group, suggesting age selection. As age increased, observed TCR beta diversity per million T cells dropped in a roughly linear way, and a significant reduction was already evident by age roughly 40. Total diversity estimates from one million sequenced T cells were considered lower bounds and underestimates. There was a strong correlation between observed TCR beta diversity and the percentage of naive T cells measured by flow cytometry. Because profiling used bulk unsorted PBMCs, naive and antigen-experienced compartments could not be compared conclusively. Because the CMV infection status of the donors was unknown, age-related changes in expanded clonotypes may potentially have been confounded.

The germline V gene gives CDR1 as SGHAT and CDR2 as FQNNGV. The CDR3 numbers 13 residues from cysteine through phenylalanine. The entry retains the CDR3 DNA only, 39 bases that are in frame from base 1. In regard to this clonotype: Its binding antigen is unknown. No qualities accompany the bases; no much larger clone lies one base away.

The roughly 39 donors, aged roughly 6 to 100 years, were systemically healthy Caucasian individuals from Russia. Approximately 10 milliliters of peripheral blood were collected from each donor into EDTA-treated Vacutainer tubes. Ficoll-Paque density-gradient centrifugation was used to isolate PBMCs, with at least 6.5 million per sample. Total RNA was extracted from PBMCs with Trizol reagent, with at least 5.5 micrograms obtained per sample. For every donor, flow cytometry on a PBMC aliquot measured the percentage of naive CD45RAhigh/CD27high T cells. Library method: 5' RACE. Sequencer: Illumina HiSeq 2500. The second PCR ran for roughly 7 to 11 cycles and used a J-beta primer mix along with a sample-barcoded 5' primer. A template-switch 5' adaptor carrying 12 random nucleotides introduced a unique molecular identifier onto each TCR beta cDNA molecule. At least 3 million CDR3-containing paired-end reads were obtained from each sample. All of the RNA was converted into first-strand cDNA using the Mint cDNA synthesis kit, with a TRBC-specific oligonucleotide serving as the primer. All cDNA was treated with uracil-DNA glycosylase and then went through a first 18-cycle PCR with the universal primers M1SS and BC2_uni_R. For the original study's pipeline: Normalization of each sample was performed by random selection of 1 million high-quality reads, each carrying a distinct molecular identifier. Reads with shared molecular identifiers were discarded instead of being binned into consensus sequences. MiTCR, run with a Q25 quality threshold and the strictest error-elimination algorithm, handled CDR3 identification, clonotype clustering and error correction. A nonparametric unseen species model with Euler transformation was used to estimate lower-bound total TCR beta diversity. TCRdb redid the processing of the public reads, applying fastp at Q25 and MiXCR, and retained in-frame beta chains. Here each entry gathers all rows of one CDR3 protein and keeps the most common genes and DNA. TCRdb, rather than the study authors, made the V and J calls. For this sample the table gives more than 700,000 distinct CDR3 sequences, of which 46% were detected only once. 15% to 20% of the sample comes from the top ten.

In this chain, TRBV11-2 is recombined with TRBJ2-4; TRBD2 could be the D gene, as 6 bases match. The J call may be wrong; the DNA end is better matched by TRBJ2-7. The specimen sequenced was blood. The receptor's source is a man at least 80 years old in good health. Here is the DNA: TGTGCCAGCAGCGGGGACTTCAAAGTCGAGCAGTACTTC. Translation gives CASSGDFKVEQYF.